The 2 T cell receptor beta chains below were found in one sample sequenced in a study of cytomegalovirus exposure and HLA in healthy donors. The table came from immunoSEQ multiplex PCR; TCRdb's copy has only in-frame clones and leaves some out. The table has under 150,000 clones, roughly 90% seen once. Sample: PBMCs. These receptors all stem from a woman aged 18 to 35 in good health and CMV-seronegative.

The genes are TRBV2 and TRBJ1-1, with D tentatively TRBD1 (5 bases). Germline assignment: CDR1 SNHLY and CDR2 FYNNEI. The germline V and J ends were trimmed by 3 bases and 5 bases, with 13 bases remaining between them. The CDR3 has 14 amino acids. The CDR3 region is CASSDRAGGTEAFF. The CDR3 DNA is TGTGCCAGCAGTGACCGAGCCGGGGGAACTGAAGCTTTCTTT.

This chain connects TRBV19 to TRBJ2-7; 9 bases fit TRBD1. Trimming took 6 bases from V and 1 from J; bases not matched to a gene: 10. CDR1 is LNHDA and CDR2 is SQIVND in the germline V gene (reference sequence). The CDR3 is made up of 16 amino acids. The CDR3 loop is CASRETGQGRSYEQYF. DNA for the CDR3: TGTGCCAGTAGGGAGACGGGACAGGGAAGGTCCTACGAGCAGTACTTC.